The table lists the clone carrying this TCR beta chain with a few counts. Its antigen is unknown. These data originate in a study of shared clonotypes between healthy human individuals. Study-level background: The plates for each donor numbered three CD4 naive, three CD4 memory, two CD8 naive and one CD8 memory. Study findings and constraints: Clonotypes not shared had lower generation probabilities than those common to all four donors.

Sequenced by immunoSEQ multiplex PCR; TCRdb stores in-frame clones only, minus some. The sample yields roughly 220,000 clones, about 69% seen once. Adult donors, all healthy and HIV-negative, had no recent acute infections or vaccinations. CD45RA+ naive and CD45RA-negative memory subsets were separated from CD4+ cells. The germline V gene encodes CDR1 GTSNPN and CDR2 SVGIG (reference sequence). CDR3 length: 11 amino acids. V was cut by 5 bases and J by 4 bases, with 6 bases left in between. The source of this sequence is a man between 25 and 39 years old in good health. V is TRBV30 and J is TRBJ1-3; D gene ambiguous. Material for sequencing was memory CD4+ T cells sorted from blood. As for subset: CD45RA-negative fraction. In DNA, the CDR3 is TGTGCCTGGCAGAGGGGAAACACCATATATTTT. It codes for CAWQRGNTIYF.